A selection of T cell receptor beta chains follows, all from one sample in a study of blood T cells in healthy people across ages. TCRdb itself ran the 5' RACE reads through MiXCR, one entry per CDR3 protein. This table holds around 800,000 distinct CDR3 sequences, approximately 44% found once. The sample taken for sequencing was blood. These receptors originate from a man aged 55 to 70 in good health. Both conserved end residues are part of each CDR3. Each record gives: clone size, J gene, D gene, V gene, CDR3 protein, CDR3 DNA. D genes are given only for firm matches. Clone size, where shown, is once, few, many, or a class for clones that have expanded.

abundance: once; j_gene: TRBJ2-1; d_gene: TRBD1; v_gene: TRBV28; CDR3aa: CANRAGTGGFDEQFF; CDR3nt: TGTGCCAACAGGGCCGGGACAGGGGGCTTCGATGAGCAGTTCTTC
abundance: .; j_gene: TRBJ1-5; d_gene: .; v_gene: TRBV6-6; CDR3aa: CASSLAPKQPQHF; CDR3nt: TGTGCCAGCAGCCTCGCACCGAAACAGCCCCAGCATTTT
abundance: .; j_gene: TRBJ1-2; d_gene: TRBD1; v_gene: TRBV29-1; CDR3aa: CSVEGAEGQAINYGYTF; CDR3nt: TGCAGCGTTGAAGGGGCTGAGGGACAGGCGATCAACTATGGCTACACCTTC
abundance: .; j_gene: TRBJ1-5; d_gene: .; v_gene: TRBV6-1; CDR3aa: CASSEIGFNQPQHF; CDR3nt: TGTGCCAGCAGTGAAATCGGGTTCAATCAGCCCCAGCATTTT
abundance: .; j_gene: TRBJ2-1; d_gene: .; v_gene: TRBV10-3; CDR3aa: CAMSGRGDEQFF; CDR3nt: TGTGCCATGAGCGGACGGGGCGACGAGCAGTTCTTC
abundance: few; j_gene: TRBJ2-7; d_gene: TRBD1; v_gene: TRBV4-3; CDR3aa: CASSQVLIKNVGTGTGKTYEQYF; CDR3nt: TGCGCCAGCAGCCAAGTCTTAATCAAAAACGTAGGTACCGGGACAGGGAAAACCTACGAGCAGTACTTC
abundance: .; j_gene: TRBJ2-7; d_gene: TRBD1; v_gene: TRBV20-1; CDR3aa: CSAEGQARYEQYF; CDR3nt: TGCAGTGCGGAGGGACAGGCGAGGTACGAGCAGTACTTC
abundance: .; j_gene: TRBJ1-4; d_gene: TRBD1; v_gene: TRBV9; CDR3aa: CASSASTGGFEKLFF; CDR3nt: TGTGCCAGCAGCGCTTCGACAGGGGGCTTTGAAAAACTGTTTTTT
abundance: many; j_gene: TRBJ2-5; d_gene: TRBD1; v_gene: TRBV7-9; CDR3aa: CASSYSWDSQETQYF; CDR3nt: TGTGCCAGCAGCTATTCCTGGGACAGTCAAGAGACCCAGTACTTC
abundance: .; j_gene: TRBJ2-7; d_gene: .; v_gene: TRBV4-3; CDR3aa: CATSERNLYEQYF; CDR3nt: TGCGCCACCTCGGAGCGGAACCTCTACGAGCAGTACTTC
abundance: .; j_gene: TRBJ2-7; d_gene: TRBD1; v_gene: TRBV28; CDR3aa: CASRSTGTGGEQYF; CDR3nt: TGTGCCAGCAGATCTACCGGGACAGGTGGCGAGCAGTACTTC
abundance: many; j_gene: TRBJ2-7; d_gene: .; v_gene: TRBV7-2; CDR3aa: CASSLVGRTYEQYF; CDR3nt: TGTGCCAGCAGCTTAGTAGGCAGAACCTACGAGCAGTACTTC
abundance: few; j_gene: TRBJ2-1; d_gene: TRBD2; v_gene: TRBV20-1; CDR3aa: CSASTSGRDNEQFF; CDR3nt: TGCAGTGCCTCGACTAGCGGGAGAGACAATGAGCAGTTCTTC
abundance: few; j_gene: TRBJ2-7; d_gene: TRBD1; v_gene: TRBV12-3/TRBV12-4; CDR3aa: CASSIRGHKYEQYF; CDR3nt: TGTGCCAGCAGTATCAGGGGGCATAAGTACGAGCAGTACTTC
abundance: .; j_gene: TRBJ2-1; d_gene: .; v_gene: TRBV5-1; CDR3aa: CASVRNNEQFF; CDR3nt: TGCGCTAGCGTACGCAACAATGAGCAGTTCTTC
abundance: .; j_gene: TRBJ1-1; d_gene: .; v_gene: TRBV20-1; CDR3aa: CSARGLSGNTEAFF; CDR3nt: TGCAGTGCTAGGGGCCTGTCAGGGAACACTGAAGCTTTCTTT
abundance: .; j_gene: TRBJ1-6; d_gene: .; v_gene: TRBV20-1; CDR3aa: CSARDLMSSYNSPLHF; CDR3nt: TGCAGTGCTAGAGACCTGATGAGCTCCTATAATTCACCCCTCCACTTT
abundance: .; j_gene: TRBJ2-5; d_gene: .; v_gene: TRBV7-9; CDR3aa: CASRYMGQETQYF; CDR3nt: TGTGCCAGCAGATATATGGGGCAAGAGACCCAGTACTTC
abundance: .; j_gene: TRBJ2-5; d_gene: .; v_gene: TRBV20-1; CDR3aa: CSAKNFAGAHGTQYF; CDR3nt: TGCAGTGCTAAGAATTTTGCGGGGGCTCACGGGACCCAGTACTTC
abundance: once; j_gene: TRBJ2-7; d_gene: .; v_gene: TRBV15; CDR3aa: CATSRDERSDEQYF; CDR3nt: TGTGCCACCAGCAGAGATGAGAGATCCGACGAGCAGTACTTC
abundance: many; j_gene: TRBJ1-4; d_gene: .; v_gene: TRBV20-1; CDR3aa: CSATIGYEKLFF; CDR3nt: TGCAGTGCCACTATAGGATATGAAAAACTGTTTTTT
abundance: few; j_gene: TRBJ2-1; d_gene: .; v_gene: TRBV9; CDR3aa: CATSQGTSSSYNEQFF; CDR3nt: TGTGCCACCAGTCAGGGAACCTCGAGCTCCTACAATGAGCAGTTCTTC
abundance: many; j_gene: TRBJ2-7; d_gene: .; v_gene: TRBV10-3; CDR3aa: CAISEGTPYEQYF; CDR3nt: TGTGCCATCAGTGAGGGCACCCCCTACGAGCAGTACTTC
abundance: .; j_gene: TRBJ2-7; d_gene: .; v_gene: TRBV11-3; CDR3aa: CASSLDGYSAYEQYF; CDR3nt: TGTGCCAGCAGCTTAGATGGCTACTCTGCCTACGAGCAGTACTTC
abundance: once; j_gene: TRBJ2-7; d_gene: TRBD1; v_gene: TRBV6-5; CDR3aa: CASKDRGPFEQYF; CDR3nt: TGTGCCAGCAAAGACAGGGGGCCCTTCGAGCAGTACTTC
abundance: .; j_gene: TRBJ2-6; d_gene: .; v_gene: TRBV28; CDR3aa: CASLSGANVLTF; CDR3nt: TGTGCCAGCCTGTCTGGGGCCAACGTCCTGACTTTC
abundance: .; j_gene: TRBJ1-1; d_gene: .; v_gene: TRBV7-9; CDR3aa: CASSLGLETEAFF; CDR3nt: TGTGCCAGCAGCTTAGGTTTGGAGACTGAAGCTTTCTTT
abundance: .; j_gene: TRBJ1-4; d_gene: TRBD1; v_gene: TRBV28; CDR3aa: CASRPLTGEHEKLFF; CDR3nt: TGTGCCAGCAGACCCCTGACAGGGGAACATGAAAAACTGTTTTTT
abundance: few; j_gene: TRBJ2-3; d_gene: TRBD1; v_gene: TRBV6-5; CDR3aa: CASSNLYRGLSDTQYF; CDR3nt: TGTGCCAGCAGTAACCTCTACAGGGGGCTTTCGGATACGCAGTATTTT
abundance: .; j_gene: TRBJ1-5; d_gene: TRBD1; v_gene: TRBV5-5; CDR3aa: CASSGTDPNQPQHF; CDR3nt: TGTGCCAGCAGCGGGACAGACCCAAATCAGCCCCAGCATTTT
abundance: few; j_gene: TRBJ1-5; d_gene: .; v_gene: TRBV7-8; CDR3aa: CASSLGGGRQPQHF; CDR3nt: TGTGCCAGCAGCTTAGGGGGGGGCCGGCAGCCCCAGCATTTT
abundance: .; j_gene: TRBJ2-6; d_gene: .; v_gene: TRBV6-2/TRBV6-3; CDR3aa: CASSYSIRRGLGANVLTF; CDR3nt: TGTGCCAGCAGTTACTCGATCAGGAGGGGGTTAGGGGCCAACGTCCTGACTTTC
abundance: .; j_gene: TRBJ2-7; d_gene: .; v_gene: TRBV7-9; CDR3aa: CASSLEALREQYF; CDR3nt: TGTGCCAGCAGCTTAGAAGCCCTACGCGAGCAGTACTTC
abundance: .; j_gene: TRBJ2-7; d_gene: .; v_gene: TRBV6-2/TRBV6-3; CDR3aa: CASDRDGYEQYF; CDR3nt: TGTGCCAGCGATCGGGACGGCTACGAGCAGTACTTC
abundance: .; j_gene: TRBJ2-1; d_gene: .; v_gene: TRBV6-6; CDR3aa: CASQLMGNEQFF; CDR3nt: TGTGCCAGCCAACTCATGGGGAATGAGCAGTTCTTC
abundance: few; j_gene: TRBJ2-1; d_gene: TRBD2; v_gene: TRBV7-2; CDR3aa: CASSWLLAGGSYNEQFF; CDR3nt: TGTGCCAGCAGCTGGCTATTAGCGGGGGGCTCCTACAATGAGCAGTTCTTC
abundance: .; j_gene: TRBJ2-3; d_gene: .; v_gene: TRBV5-1; CDR3aa: CASSLAPGDTDTQYF; CDR3nt: TGCGCCAGCAGCTTGGCACCGGGAGACACAGATACGCAGTATTTT
abundance: .; j_gene: TRBJ1-6; d_gene: .; v_gene: TRBV4-3; CDR3aa: CASSQEDRRANSPLHF; CDR3nt: TGCGCCAGCAGCCAAGAGGACCGCAGGGCAAATTCACCCCTCCACTTT
abundance: few; j_gene: TRBJ1-5; d_gene: TRBD1; v_gene: TRBV20-1; CDR3aa: CSATQGGGNQPQHF; CDR3nt: TGCAGTGCCACACAGGGGGGTGGCAATCAGCCCCAGCATTTT
abundance: .; j_gene: TRBJ2-7; d_gene: .; v_gene: TRBV7-6; CDR3aa: CASSLAGFPHEQYF; CDR3nt: TGTGCCAGCAGCTTAGCGGGGTTTCCCCACGAGCAGTACTTC
abundance: .; j_gene: TRBJ2-4; d_gene: .; v_gene: TRBV12-3/TRBV12-4; CDR3aa: CASSLGPTRLQYF; CDR3nt: TGTGCCAGCAGTTTGGGCCCAACCAGGCTTCAGTACTTC
abundance: .; j_gene: TRBJ1-6; d_gene: .; v_gene: TRBV7-2; CDR3aa: CASGWSVGSSPLHF; CDR3nt: TGTGCCAGCGGCTGGAGTGTAGGGTCTTCACCCCTCCACTTT
abundance: once; j_gene: TRBJ1-1; d_gene: TRBD1; v_gene: TRBV9; CDR3aa: CASSLSDFTGEVQPGGQTNTEAFF; CDR3nt: TGTGCCAGCAGCCTAAGTGACTTTACAGGGGAAGTCCAACCTGGAGGGCAAACGAACACTGAAGCTTTCTTT
abundance: .; j_gene: TRBJ2-5; d_gene: .; v_gene: TRBV20-1; CDR3aa: CSASRGSRTETQYF; CDR3nt: TGCAGTGCTAGTAGGGGTAGCCGGACAGAGACCCAGTACTTC